This is a list of T cell receptor beta chains from one sample in a study of blood T cell repertoires in COVID-19. TCRdb's copy holds only in-frame clones and misses some; the assay was immunoSEQ multiplex PCR. The sample includes 200,000 to 300,000 clones, approximately 87% seen only once; the top ten take 5.5% to 6.5%. The sequenced material came from peripheral blood. The receptors shown here come from a man in his sixties with acute or convalescent COVID-19. CDR3s include the opening cysteine and the closing phenylalanine or tryptophan. D genes are given only for firm matches. Some rows mark clone size as missing; the rest say once, few, many or name a class of expanded clone.

NA TRBJ1-3 TRBV6-5 once CASSPRGGPGNTIYF TGTGCCAGCAGTCCGCGCGGGGGGCCTGGAAACACCATATATTTT
TRBD2 TRBJ2-5 TRBV24-1 NA CATSDFMGLAGQETQYF TGTGCCACCAGTGATTTTATGGGACTAGCGGGCCAAGAGACCCAGTACTTC
NA TRBJ1-1 TRBV5-4 NA CASSQDSYNTEAFF TGTGCCAGCAGCCAAGACAGCTACAACACTGAAGCTTTCTTT
TRBD1 TRBJ1-6 TRBV18 NA CASSLGTGTNSPLHF TGTGCCAGCTCACTAGGGACAGGGACGAATTCACCCCTCCACTTT
NA TRBJ1-5 TRBV19 NA CASSIWPTDYSNQPQHF TGTGCCAGTAGTATTTGGCCGACGGACTATAGCAATCAGCCCCAGCATTTT
TRBD1 TRBJ2-7 TRBV7-2 NA CASSLGGDRVRNEQYF TGTGCCAGCAGCTTAGGGGGGGACAGGGTGCGAAACGAGCAGTACTTC
NA TRBJ1-1 TRBV5-1 NA CASSQDTNTEAFF TGCGCCAGCAGCCAGGACACGAACACTGAAGCTTTCTTT
NA TRBJ2-5 TRBV11-3 NA CASSLEAFQETQYF TGTGCCAGCAGCTTAGAGGCTTTCCAAGAGACCCAGTACTTC
TRBD2 TRBJ2-3 TRBV15 few CATSPLRLAGLTDTQYF TGTGCCACCAGTCCCCTTAGACTAGCGGGATTGACAGATACGCAGTATTTT
TRBD1 TRBJ1-5 TRBV19 NA CASSKGDRGNQPQHF TGTGCCAGTAGTAAAGGGGACAGGGGGAATCAGCCCCAGCATTTT
NA TRBJ1-1 TRBV30 NA CAWRREVETEAFF TGTGCCTGGAGGAGGGAAGTGGAGACTGAAGCTTTCTTT
TRBD2 TRBJ2-3 TRBV29-1 NA CSATSGTDTQYF TGCAGCGCGACTAGCGGCACAGATACGCAGTATTTT
NA TRBJ1-1 TRBV19 NA CASKQGHMNTEAFF TGTGCCAGTAAGCAGGGGCACATGAACACTGAAGCTTTCTTT
TRBD1 TRBJ1-6 TRBV5-6 NA CASSPGTGENSPLHF TGTGCCAGCAGCCCCGGGACAGGGGAAAATTCACCCCTCCACTTT
TRBD1 TRBJ2-1 TRBV11-2 NA CASSYRDRGYNEQFF TGTGCCAGCAGCTACCGGGACAGGGGTTACAATGAGCAGTTCTTC
NA TRBJ2-3 TRBV25-1 NA CASSLMDTQYF TGTGCCAGCAGCCTAATGGATACGCAGTATTTT
TRBD2 TRBJ2-1 TRBV7-3 NA CASSLALAGSYNEQFF TGTGCCAGCAGCTTAGCACTAGCGGGATCCTACAATGAGCAGTTCTTC
NA TRBJ1-3 TRBV2 NA CASSEHTSGNTIYF TGTGCCAGCAGTGAACACACCTCTGGAAACACCATATATTTT
NA TRBJ1-1 TRBV7-2 NA CASSPDLLDARGAFF TGTGCCAGCAGCCCCGACTTACTCGACGCAAGGGGAGCTTTCTTT
TRBD1 TRBJ1-5 TRBV10-3 NA CAISEGTASNQPQHF TGTGCCATCAGCGAAGGGACAGCTAGCAATCAGCCCCAGCATTTT
NA TRBJ2-3 TRBV5-5 NA CASSLRTDTQYF TGTGCCAGCAGCCTCCGGACAGATACGCAGTATTTT
TRBD1 TRBJ1-2 TRBV18 NA CASSPEVQGASGYTF TGTGCCAGCTCCCCCGAGGTACAGGGGGCGTCTGGCTACACCTTC
TRBD1 TRBJ1-6 TRBV9 NA CASSARDRDYSYNSPLHF TGTGCCAGCAGCGCCCGGGACAGGGATTACTCCTATAATTCACCCCTCCACTTT
NA TRBJ2-7 TRBV28 NA CASQGIRGYEQYF TGTGCCAGCCAGGGGATTCGAGGATACGAGCAGTACTTC
NA TRBJ1-1 TRBV28 NA CASSTGLLNTEAFF TGTGCCAGCAGTACGGGACTACTGAACACTGAAGCTTTCTTT
TRBD2 TRBJ2-2 TRBV7-9 NA CASSHPSGSGTGELFF TGTGCCAGCAGCCACCCTAGCGGGAGTGGCACCGGGGAGCTGTTTTTT
TRBD1 TRBJ2-7 TRBV7-9 NA CASVSGTGANEQYF TGTGCCAGCGTATCCGGGACAGGGGCTAACGAGCAGTACTTC
TRBD2 TRBJ2-2 TRBV5-5 once CASSPGLAGNTGELFF TGTGCCAGCAGCCCGGGACTAGCGGGAAACACCGGGGAGCTGTTTTTT
TRBD1 TRBJ2-6 TRBV11-3 NA CASSKTGAGANVLTF TGTGCCAGCAGCAAGACAGGGGCTGGGGCCAACGTCCTGACTTTC
TRBD1 TRBJ1-5 TRBV28 NA CASSSPSLRGRQPQHF TGTGCCAGCAGTTCCCCATCTCTTAGGGGGCGCCAGCCCCAGCATTTT
TRBD2 TRBJ2-2 TRBV7-2 NA CASSLAGAGAGELFF TGTGCCAGCAGTCTAGCGGGAGCTGGGGCCGGGGAGCTGTTTTTT
NA TRBJ1-5 TRBV7-9 NA CASSLVLGRELNQPQHF TGTGCCAGCAGCTTAGTATTGGGTCGGGAACTCAATCAGCCCCAGCATTTT
TRBD2 TRBJ2-5 TRBV7-2 few CASSSLAGAETQYF TGTGCCAGCAGCTCTTTAGCGGGAGCAGAGACCCAGTACTTC
NA TRBJ2-5 TRBV19 NA CASRDAGIQETQYF TGTGCCAGTAGAGACGCGGGGATACAAGAGACCCAGTACTTC
TRBD1 TRBJ1-4 TRBV4-3 NA CASSPRRQGRANEKLFF TGCGCCAGCAGCCCACGTCGACAGGGGCGAGCTAATGAAAAACTGTTTTTT
TRBD1 TRBJ2-5 TRBV4-3 NA CASSQDIGTGVIQETQYF TGCGCCAGCAGCCAAGATATCGGGACAGGGGTTATCCAAGAGACCCAGTACTTC
TRBD2 TRBJ2-1 TRBV28 NA CASSFSGLAGGQLNEQFF TGTGCCAGCAGTTTCTCGGGACTAGCGGGAGGGCAGTTGAATGAGCAGTTCTTC
NA TRBJ2-7 TRBV9 NA CASSPMQGKGVEQYF TGTGCCAGCAGCCCTATGCAGGGGAAGGGGGTCGAGCAGTACTTC
NA TRBJ2-7 TRBV11-2 NA CASTKWQGSISYEQYF TGTGCCAGCACCAAGTGGCAGGGGTCGATCTCCTACGAGCAGTACTTC
TRBD1 TRBJ1-1 TRBV28 NA CATRGGQGIHTEAFF TGTGCCACCCGAGGGGGACAGGGTATCCACACTGAAGCTTTCTTT
NA TRBJ1-1 TRBV28 NA CASSLGRGTEAFF TGTGCCAGCAGTTTAGGCAGGGGCACTGAAGCTTTCTTT
NA TRBJ1-2 TRBV12-3/TRBV12-4 NA CASSPGHNYGYTF TGTGCCAGCAGCCCGGGACATAACTATGGCTACACCTTC
NA TRBJ1-4 TRBV30 NA CACPQGRTTNEKLFF TGTGCCTGTCCACAGGGCCGGACGACTAATGAAAAACTGTTTTTT
NA TRBJ2-1 TRBV7-9 NA CASSLRQAYNEQFF TGTGCCAGCAGCTTAAGGCAGGCTTACAATGAGCAGTTCTTC
TRBD2 TRBJ2-5 TRBV5-4 NA CASRSGLAGETQYF TGTGCCAGCAGGTCGGGACTAGCAGGCGAGACCCAGTACTTC
NA TRBJ1-3 TRBV20-1 NA CSASTASGNTIYF TGCAGTGCTAGTACCGCGTCTGGAAACACCATATATTTT
TRBD1 TRBJ1-1 TRBV11-1 few CASSLVGQGRTEAFF TGTGCCAGCAGCTTAGTGGGACAGGGACGCACTGAAGCTTTCTTT
NA TRBJ2-3 TRBV12-3/TRBV12-4 once CASSLTDTQYF TGTGCCAGCAGTCTCACAGATACGCAGTATTTT
TRBD2 TRBJ2-1 TRBV28 NA CASRSTSGGYNEQFF TGTGCCAGCAGGTCCACTAGCGGGGGTTACAATGAGCAGTTCTTC
NA TRBJ1-1 TRBV6-5 NA CASSYKGGDTEAFF TGTGCCAGCAGTTACAAGGGAGGTGACACTGAAGCTTTCTTT
NA TRBJ1-1 TRBV15 NA CATSKGRGNTEAFF TGTGCCACCAGCAAGGGGCGGGGGAACACTGAAGCTTTCTTT
TRBD2 TRBJ2-5 TRBV6-2/TRBV6-3 NA CASSLWLAGTQETQYF TGTGCCAGCAGTCTTTGGCTAGCGGGTACCCAAGAGACCCAGTACTTC
NA TRBJ2-7 TRBV4-3 NA CASSQKSRPTSYEQYF TGCGCCAGCAGCCAAAAGTCGCGCCCAACCTCCTACGAGCAGTACTTC